The 17 T cell receptor beta chains listed next were all sequenced from one sample in a study of T cells in Graves' hyperthyroidism and ophthalmopathy. Using RNA transcripts as the source, TCR beta CDR3 regions were amplified. The HTBI primer set drove a first-round RT-PCR of the TCR CDR3. From the multiplex PCR reads, TCRdb called clonotypes with MiXCR, one entry per CDR3 protein. The repertoire holds about 570,000 distinct CDR3 sequences, approximately 44% seen once, with 15% to 20% in the top ten. The sample comprised peripheral blood or thyroid tissue (not recorded which). These TCRs come from an adult woman with Graves' disease, either hyperthyroidism or ophthalmopathy (not recorded which).

The chain couples TRBV28 to TRBJ2-7; D may be TRBD1 or TRBD2 (5 bases each). CDR1 and CDR2 from the germline V gene are MDHEN and SYDVKM. Trimming shortened V by 5 bases and J by 1 base, and 15 bases separated the two germline ends. This CDR3 region has 15 residues. CDR3 coding DNA: TGTGCCAGCAGTCTTCAGGGAGACAATTCCTACGAGCAGTACTTC. Protein: CASSLQGDNSYEQYF.

This clonotype was seen ten or more times. The V and J genes are TRBV28 and TRBJ2-7; TRBD1 agrees at 8 bases. Germline CDR1 MDHEN, CDR2 SYDVKM. V shed 4 bases and J 2 bases; nucleotides not matched to a gene: 4. This CDR3 comprises 14 residues. CDR3 region: CASSSGTGTYEQYF. The CDR3 DNA follows: TGTGCCAGCAGTTCCGGGACAGGCACCTACGAGCAGTACTTC.

This clonotype was observed a few times. The chain carries TRBV19 and TRBJ1-1; D is unresolved. Per the germline V gene, CDR1 is LNHDA and CDR2 is SQIVND (reference sequence). The CDR3 is 9 residues long. The V end was cut by 6 bases, the J end by 8 bases, with 4 bases between. The CDR3 is CASSVEAFF. CDR3 DNA sequence: TGTGCCAGTAGCGTCGAAGCTTTCTTT.

This clonotype was seen many times. The V call is TRBV6-6, the J call TRBJ1-1; D not certain. CDR3 length equals 14 residues. Germline-derived CDR1 and CDR2 are MNHNY and SVGAGI (reference sequence). Trimming pared 2 bases from V and 0 bases from J, leaving 7 bases between. CDR3 nucleotide sequence: TGTGCCAGCAGTTACGACAAGATGAACACTGAAGCTTTCTTT. Amino acid sequence: CASSYDKMNTEAFF.

V is TRBV20-1 and J is TRBJ2-2; the match to TRBD2 covers 11 bases. The CDR3 runs 15 residues. Germline CDR1 reads DFQATT; CDR2 reads SNEGSKA (reference sequence). V dropped 4 bases and J dropped 5; count of bases not matched to a gene: 6. CDR3 amino acids: CSANLAGGRTGELFF. The CDR3 region has the DNA TGCAGTGCTAACCTAGCGGGAGGAAGGACCGGGGAGCTGTTTTTT.

The chain joins TRBV10-2 to TRBJ1-2, with 10 nucleotides matching TRBD1. The CDR3 has 18 amino acids. The V segment lost 8 bases and the J segment 4 bases; nucleotides outside the gene matches: 19. CDR1 and CDR2 from the germline V gene are WSHSY and SAAADI. CDR3: CASSLPGQGGTEGYGYTF. DNA of the CDR3: TGCGCCAGCTCCCTCCCTGGACAGGGGGGAACTGAAGGCTATGGCTACACCTTC.

This clonotype was recorded only once. The rearrangement links TRBV19 to TRBJ2-6; D is undetermined. The ends were cut back, 3 bases at V and 4 bases at J, with 22 bases in the middle. This CDR3 comprises 19 residues. Germline-derived CDR1 and CDR2 are LNHDA and SQIVND (reference sequence). The CDR3 is CASSILVVRVSSGANVLTF. In DNA, the CDR3 is TGTGCCAGTAGTATCCTGGTGGTCCGGGTCTCCTCCGGGGCCAACGTCCTGACTTTC.

The rearrangement links TRBV20-1 to TRBJ1-2, with unresolved D. Deletions cut 0 bases from V and 8 bases from J, with 10 bases between. The CDR3 has 12 amino acids. Germline CDR1 is DFQATT and CDR2 is SNEGSKA (reference sequence). CDR3 loop: CSARDGGLGYTF. In DNA, the CDR3 is TGCAGTGCTAGAGACGGTGGATTAGGCTACACCTTC.

This clonotype was seen many times. The chain is built from TRBV7-2 and TRBJ1-2; 9 bases fit TRBD1. V shed 6 bases, J shed 7 bases, and the junction held 9 bases outside the gene matches. The CDR3 consists of 14 residues. Germline values: CDR1 SGHTA, CDR2 FQGNSA. CDR3 region: CASRFGTGSGGYTF. The CDR3 DNA is TGTGCCAGCAGGTTCGGGACAGGGAGTGGTGGCTACACCTTC. The full variable domain, its missing parts supplied by reference TRBV7-2 and TRBJ1-2, is GAGVSQSPSNKVTEKGKDVELRCDPISGHTALYWYRQSLGQGLEFLIYFQGNSAPDKSGLPSDRFSAERTGGSVSTLTIQRTQQEDSAVYLCASRFGTGSGGYTFGSGTRLTVV.

The J gene is TRBJ2-3, the V gene TRBV7-9; D is unresolved. Trimming removed 1 base at V and 2 bases at J, with 16 bases between. Germline loops: CDR1 SEHNR, CDR2 FQNEAQ (reference sequence). The CDR3 is made up of 17 amino acids. The CDR3 DNA sequence: TGTGCCAGCAGCTTAGAAGGATCCCGACGGGTCACAGATACGCAGTATTTT. It is translated as CASSLEGSRRVTDTQYF.

This clonotype has at least ten counts. This chain uses TRBV25-1 with TRBJ2-5; D uncertain. This CDR3 has 12 residues. Germline V gene sequence: CDR1 MGHDK, CDR2 SYGVNS. V lost 3 bases and J 4 bases, leaving 6 bases between the germline ends. The CDR3: CASSELGETQYF. The CDR3 region has the DNA TGTGCCAGCAGTGAGTTAGGAGAGACCCAGTACTTC.

At least ten counts were recorded for this clonotype. The rearrangement links TRBV6-6 to TRBJ1-5, with unresolved D. Germline V gene sequence: CDR1 MNHNY, CDR2 SVGAGI (reference sequence). Trimming cost V 7 bases and J 6 bases, with 25 bases left between them. The CDR3 contains 17 residues. The CDR3 loop reads CASTIPTGYGQGQPQHF. CDR3 bases: TGTGCCAGCACCATCCCTACGGGTTACGGGCAAGGTCAGCCCCAGCATTTT.

This clonotype was picked up many times. The chain couples TRBV28 to TRBJ2-7, with 8 bases matching TRBD2. The germline V gene has CDR1 MDHEN and CDR2 SYDVKM. V was pared by 5 bases and J by 6 bases, with 9 bases of the junction left unmatched. There are 14 residues in the CDR3. The chain's CDR3 is CASSTLAGSSEQYF. For the CDR3, the DNA is TGTGCCAGCAGTACGTTAGCGGGATCGAGCGAGCAGTACTTC.

The J gene is TRBJ1-2, the V gene TRBV7-9, with 9 bases aligning to TRBD1. The CDR3 totals 14 residues. With V trimmed by 5 bases and J by 8 bases, 9 bases remained unmatched. Germline lookup yields CDR1 SEHNR and CDR2 FQNEAQ (reference sequence). The CDR3 reads CASSPGQGFFGYTF. As DNA, the CDR3 is TGTGCCAGCAGCCCGGGACAGGGCTTCTTCGGCTACACCTTC.

This clonotype has a count of ten or more. The V gene is TRBV5-1, the J gene TRBJ1-3, with D hard to call. Germline loops: CDR1 SGHRS, CDR2 YFSETQ. The CDR3 is made up of 16 amino acids. The V and J ends lost 4 bases and 0 bases respectively, with 14 bases between them. The CDR3 sequence: CASSIRADNSGNTIYF. CDR3 sequence (DNA): TGCGCCAGCAGCATAAGAGCAGATAACTCTGGAAACACCATATATTTT.

The V gene is TRBV15, the J gene TRBJ2-5, with D tentatively TRBD2 (5 bases). Germline assignment: CDR1 LNHNV and CDR2 YYDKDF (reference sequence). Trimming left V 2 bases short and J 1 base short, with 11 bases between. The CDR3 is 15 amino acids. Here the CDR3 DNA reads TGTGCCACCAGCAGACAAGTAAGCGGCCAAGAGACCCAGTACTTC. Translation gives CATSRQVSGQETQYF.

The rearrangement uses TRBV12-3 or TRBV12-4 and TRBJ2-5; D tentatively reads TRBD1 or TRBD2 (6 bases each). V was clipped by 4 bases and J by 5 bases, with 17 bases between them. The CDR3 contains 15 residues. The CDR3, as DNA: TGTGCCAGCAGTTGGCAAGGGGGGACGGCGGAGACCCAGTACTTC. This codes for CASSWQGGTAETQYF.